The clone carrying this TCR beta chain was observed a handful of times. Antigen specificity is unknown. MiXCR, applied by TCRdb to the RT-PCR reads, yields one record per CDR3 protein. The sample consists of roughly 710,000 distinct CDR3 sequences, approximately 14% of them appearing once. The data originate from a study of response to subunit inactivated influenza vaccine. Study observations and caveats: Authors suggested few new T cells are recruited by each seasonal influenza vaccination.

From germline, CDR1 is MNHNS and CDR2 SASEGT. The CDR3 covers 15 residues. V was shortened by 1 base and J by 2 bases, with 11 bases between the two germline ends. The sequence derives from a man aged 50 or older who received an inactivated influenza vaccine. The J gene is TRBJ1-2, the V gene TRBV6-1; perhaps TRBD1 as D (6 bases). The source was PBMCs from blood, collected about 14 days before vaccination. CDR3 amino acids: CASSEVTGPNYGYTF. The CDR3 DNA follows: TGTGCCAGCAGTGAAGTAACAGGGCCGAACTATGGCTACACCTTC.